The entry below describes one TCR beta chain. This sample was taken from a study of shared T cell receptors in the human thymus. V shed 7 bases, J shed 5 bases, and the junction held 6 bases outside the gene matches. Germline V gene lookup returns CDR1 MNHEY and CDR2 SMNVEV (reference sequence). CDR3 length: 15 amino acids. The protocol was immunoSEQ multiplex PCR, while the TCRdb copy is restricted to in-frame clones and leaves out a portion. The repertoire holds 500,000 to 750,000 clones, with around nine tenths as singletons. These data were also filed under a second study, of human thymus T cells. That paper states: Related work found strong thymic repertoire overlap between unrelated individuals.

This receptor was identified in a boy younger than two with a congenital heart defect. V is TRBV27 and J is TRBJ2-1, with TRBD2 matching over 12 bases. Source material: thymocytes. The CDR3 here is CASTEGLAGHNEQFF. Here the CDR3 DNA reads TGTGCCAGCACCGAGGGACTAGCGGGCCACAATGAGCAGTTCTTC.